The 29 T cell receptor beta chains presented below share a single source sample, sequenced in a study of control samples from healthy donors and cancer patients. Profiled with immunoSEQ multiplex PCR; TCRdb holds only in-frame clones, not every one. The sample carries some 130,000 clones, roughly 90% recorded once. Sequenced material: blood. These receptor sequences come from a woman aged 50 to 60 in good health.

V gene TRBV28 combines with J gene TRBJ1-1; the D gene is possibly TRBD1 (6 bases). The CDR3 runs 15 residues. The germline V gene encodes CDR1 MDHEN and CDR2 SYDVKM. V shed 2 bases and J shed 4 bases, with 14 bases lying between them. CDR3 in amino acids: CASSLPTGSLTEAFF. The CDR3 DNA is TGTGCCAGCAGTTTACCGACAGGCTCGCTCACTGAAGCTTTCTTT.

The chain links TRBV9 to TRBJ1-3, with 8 nucleotides matching TRBD1. This CDR3 contains 14 residues. The junction had 2 bases not matched to a gene; V was cut back by 3 bases and J by 3 bases. Germline assignment: CDR1 SGDLS and CDR2 YYNGEE. DNA of the CDR3: TGTGCCAGCAGCGCACAGGGGGTTGGAAACACCATATATTTT. Amino acids: CASSAQGVGNTIYF.

V and J are TRBV11-2 and TRBJ2-5; the D gene is possibly TRBD1 (5 bases). Trimming stripped 5 bases from V and 0 bases from J, with 19 bases between. CDR1 SGHAT and CDR2 FQNNGV come from the germline V gene. The CDR3 spans 17 residues. CDR3 protein: CASSPGIVNNHQETQYF. For the CDR3, the DNA is TGTGCCAGCAGCCCAGGGATCGTCAATAACCACCAAGAGACCCAGTACTTC.

The chain has TRBV4-1 and TRBJ2-5, with TRBD2 matching over 13 bases. The CDR3 consists of 16 residues. With V trimmed by 0 bases and J by 4 bases, 2 bases remained unmatched. The germline CDR1 and CDR2 sequences are MGHRA and YSYEKL. The CDR3 nucleotides read TGCGCCAGCAGCCAAGATGGGACTAGCGGGGCAGAGACCCAGTACTTC. This codes for CASSQDGTSGAETQYF.

The chain has TRBV6-5 and TRBJ1-5, with D hard to call. CDR1 is MNHEY and CDR2 is SVGAGI in the germline V gene. Deletions cut 8 bases from V and 3 bases from J, with 11 bases between. The CDR3 runs 13 residues. This chain's CDR3 is CASAMELNQPQHF. DNA for the CDR3: TGTGCCAGCGCAATGGAACTCAATCAGCCCCAGCATTTT.

The rearrangement uses TRBV10-1 and TRBJ2-6, with D perhaps matching TRBD2 (5 bases). The germline V and J ends were trimmed by 3 bases and 2 bases, with 8 bases remaining between them. The CDR3 is 15 amino acids. CDR1 and CDR2 from the germline V gene are WNHNN and SYGVQD (reference sequence). The CDR3 nucleotides are TGCGCCAGCAGTGACGGGAATGCTGGGGCCAACGTCCTGACTTTC. Translation gives CASSDGNAGANVLTF.

The chain employs TRBV30 and TRBJ2-1; 9 bases match TRBD2. V lost 1 base and J lost 14; bases outside the gene matches: 9. This CDR3 spans 13 amino acids. Germline V lookup: CDR1 GTSNPN, CDR2 SVGIG (reference sequence). For the CDR3, the DNA is TGTGCCTGGAGTGGGAGTAGCGGGAGAGTCGAGTTCTTC. This codes for CAWSGSSGRVEFF. The variable domain in full, with the rest retrieved from reference TRBV30 and TRBJ2-1, is SQTIHQWPATLVQPVGSPLSLECTVEGTSNPNLYWYRQAAGRGLQLLFYSVGIGQISSEVPQNLSASRPQDRQFILSSKKLLLSDSGFYLCAWSGSSGRVEFFGPGTRLTVL.

This clone was recorded only once. This chain connects TRBV11-2 to TRBJ1-1, with unresolved D. Trimming cost V 5 bases and J 6 bases, with 16 bases left between them. Germline V gene sequence: CDR1 SGHAT, CDR2 FQNNGV. This CDR3 has 14 amino acids. The CDR3 loop reads CASSPLQYRAEAFF. The CDR3 nucleotides read TGTGCCAGCAGCCCTCTCCAGTACCGCGCTGAAGCTTTCTTT.

The chain combines TRBV27 with TRBJ2-5; D is perhaps TRBD1 (6 bases). V was trimmed by 5 bases and J by 3 bases, leaving 22 bases between them. Per germline, CDR1 MNHEY and CDR2 SMNVEV (reference sequence). CDR3 length: 17 residues. CDR3 region: CASSTFRGRGSKETQYF. The CDR3 coding sequence is TGTGCCAGCAGTACCTTTCGGGGCAGGGGATCAAAAGAGACCCAGTACTTC.

This chain uses TRBV19 with TRBJ1-5; possibly TRBD1 for D (6 bases). V gave up 1 base and J gave up 4 bases, with 8 bases separating them. Looked up from germline, CDR1 is LNHDA and CDR2 is SQIVND (reference sequence). The CDR3 runs 14 residues. The DNA for the CDR3 is TGTGCCAGTAGTATAGGTACAGGGAATCAGCCCCAGCATTTT. This codes for CASSIGTGNQPQHF. The full variable domain, with the rest looked up from reference TRBV19 and TRBJ1-5, is DGGITQSPKYLFRKEGQNVTLSCEQNLNHDAMYWYRQDPGQGLRLIYYSQIVNDFQKGDIAEGYSVSREKKESFPLTVTSAQKNPTAFYLCASSIGTGNQPQHFGDGTRLSIL.

The rearrangement joins TRBV7-9 to TRBJ1-1, with D possibly being TRBD1 (5 bases). CDR1 is SEHNR, CDR2 FQNEAQ, per germline (reference sequence). The CDR3 totals 16 residues. V was shortened by 5 bases and J by 2 bases, with 18 bases between the two germline ends. DNA of the CDR3: TGTGCCAGCAGCCCCCCCGGTCGGGGCGGAAACACTGAAGCTTTCTTT. This sequence encodes CASSPPGRGGNTEAFF.

This clone was seen just once. The rearrangement joins TRBV12-3 or TRBV12-4 to TRBJ1-6; a weak D match, TRBD1 (5 bases). The ends were cut back, 8 bases at V and 7 bases at J, with 12 bases in the middle. The CDR3 covers 13 residues. The CDR3 spells CASGLGGNSPLHF. In DNA, the CDR3 is TGTGCCAGCGGTCTGGGGGGGAATTCACCCCTCCACTTT.

The chain carries TRBV6-5 and TRBJ1-5; 8 bases line up with TRBD1. There are 14 residues in the CDR3. V was pared by 5 bases and J by 6 bases, with 6 bases of the junction left unmatched. Germline lookup yields CDR1 MNHEY and CDR2 SVGAGI. This CDR3 is CASSPRGLSQPQHF. The CDR3 DNA follows: TGTGCCAGCAGTCCCAGGGGGCTTAGTCAGCCCCAGCATTTT.

This clone was counted between two and nine times. This chain joins TRBV28 and TRBJ1-1, with 7 positions matching TRBD1. The CDR3 has 13 residues. Trimming at V came to 5 bases and at J to 7 bases, leaving 7 bases not matched to a gene. Germline values: CDR1 MDHEN, CDR2 SYDVKM. The CDR3 region is CASSQGGEDEAFF. The CDR3 region has the DNA TGTGCCAGCAGTCAGGGGGGAGAGGATGAAGCTTTCTTT.

The chain uses TRBV2 and TRBJ2-5; D possibly corresponds to TRBD1 (5 bases). The germline V and J ends were trimmed by 7 bases and 2 bases, with 8 bases remaining between them. This CDR3 has 12 residues. Per the germline V gene, CDR1 is SNHLY and CDR2 is FYNNEI. CDR3 sequence: CASTQGQETQYF. The CDR3 nucleotides are TGTGCCAGCACGCAGGGTCAAGAGACCCAGTACTTC.

CDR3 DNA: TGTGCCTGGAGTGTTTCCGCGGACAGCGGGCGACCCCTCCACTTT. It translates to CAWSVSADSGRPLHF. The chain recombines TRBV30 with TRBJ1-6; maybe TRBD1 (6 bases). Per germline, CDR1 GTSNPN and CDR2 SVGIG (reference sequence). V dropped 0 bases and J dropped 12 bases, with 18 bases sitting between them. The CDR3 totals 15 residues.

The rearrangement uses TRBV5-1 and TRBJ2-7; TRBD1 agrees at 10 bases. V shed 3 bases, J shed 2 bases, and the junction held 8 bases outside the gene matches. Germline V lookup: CDR1 SGHRS, CDR2 YFSETQ. The CDR3 has 16 residues. As DNA, the CDR3 is TGCGCCAGCAGCTACTTCCGGGACAGGGGTACCTACGAGCAGTACTTC. Amino acids: CASSYFRDRGTYEQYF.

The chain is built from TRBV5-7 and TRBJ1-2; possibly TRBD1 for D (5 bases). TRBV5-7 is an open reading frame, and its role is uncertain. This CDR3 spans 14 amino acids. Between the trimmed V and J ends, which lost 2 bases and 6 bases, there was a span of 14 bases. The CDR3 sequence: CASSLRPGPHGYTF. The CDR3 DNA sequence: TGTGCCAGCAGCTTACGACCAGGGCCCCATGGCTACACCTTC.

This clone was picked up one time. The sample has other DNA sequences that encode this CDR3 too. The rearrangement uses TRBV5-1 and TRBJ1-1; tentative D call: TRBD1 (6 bases). With 4 bases removed from V and 2 bases from J, the gap between germline ends came to 9 bases. This CDR3 is built from 13 residues. Germline assignment: CDR1 SGHRS and CDR2 YFSETQ. This chain's CDR3 is CASSGGQNTEAFF. CDR3 DNA sequence: TGCGCCAGCAGCGGGGGACAAAACACTGAAGCTTTCTTT.

The chain recombines TRBV6-5 with TRBJ1-2; D is ambiguous. Germline V CDR1 and CDR2: MNHEY, SVGAGI. This CDR3 spans 15 amino acids. Trimming cost V 2 bases and J 2 bases, with 12 bases left between them. In DNA, the CDR3 is TGTGCCAGCAGTTACAGTGGAAACGGCAACTATGGCTACACCTTC. Translating it yields CASSYSGNGNYGYTF.

V gene TRBV19 combines with J gene TRBJ2-7, with 7 bases identical to TRBD1. The V gene's germline CDR1 is LNHDA and CDR2 SQIVND (reference sequence). The CDR3 runs 14 residues. Trimming at V came to 4 bases and at J to 2 bases, leaving 5 bases not matched to a gene. DNA of the CDR3: TGTGCCAGTAGTAGACAGGGTTCCACCTACGAGCAGTACTTC. Protein: CASSRQGSTYEQYF.

The chain combines TRBV28 with TRBJ1-1; no firm D call. This CDR3 region has 12 residues. Germline V CDR1 and CDR2: MDHEN, SYDVKM. V was pared by 4 bases and J by 0 bases, with 3 bases between. The DNA of the CDR3 is TGTGCCAGCAGTTCGGTGAACACTGAAGCTTTCTTT. Its protein product is CASSSVNTEAFF.

The J gene is TRBJ2-4, the V gene TRBV3-1 (or the pseudogene TRBV3-2); tentatively, D is TRBD2 (6 bases). V lost 1 base to trimming and J lost 0 bases, with 7 bases between them. The CDR3 totals 15 residues. Germline V gene lookup returns CDR1 LGHDT and CDR2 YNNKEL (reference sequence). The CDR3: CASSQGGVAKNIQYF. The CDR3 DNA is TGTGCCAGCAGCCAAGGCGGGGTAGCCAAAAACATTCAGTACTTC.

The CDR3 here is CASSEYGGLNYGYTF. The CDR3 bases are TGTGCCAGCAGTGAATATGGGGGGCTAAACTATGGCTACACCTTC. The chain has TRBV25-1 and TRBJ1-2, with D perhaps matching TRBD1 (6 bases). Trimming pared 0 bases from V and 2 bases from J, leaving 10 bases between. The germline CDR1 and CDR2 sequences are MGHDK and SYGVNS. This CDR3 has 15 amino acids.

The rearrangement joins TRBV7-8 to TRBJ2-7; TRBD2 aligns across 13 bases. The V gene end was trimmed by 5 bases and the J gene end by 0 bases; junction bases not matched to a gene: 7. The CDR3 loop spans 17 amino acids. Germline V gives CDR1 SGHVS, CDR2 FQNEAQ. The CDR3 here is CASSRTSGGLSSYEQYF. The CDR3 DNA sequence: TGTGCCAGCAGCCGGACTAGCGGGGGCCTCAGCTCCTACGAGCAGTACTTC.

DNA for the CDR3: TGTGCCACCAGGTCTTCCAGGGGAGAAGGGTCCCTCCACTTT. Translated, it gives CATRSSRGEGSLHF. The chain has TRBV15 and TRBJ1-6; D is perhaps TRBD1 (6 bases). Between the trimmed V and J ends, which lost 6 bases and 14 bases, there was a span of 20 bases. Germline V gives CDR1 LNHNV, CDR2 YYDKDF (reference sequence). CDR3 size: 14 residues. The full variable domain, with the rest looked up from reference TRBV15 and TRBJ1-6, is DAMVIQNPRYQVTQFGKPVTLSCSQTLNHNVMYWYQQKSSQAPKLLFHYYDKDFNNEADTPDNFQSRRPNTSFCFLDIRSPGLGDTAMYLCATRSSRGEGSLHFGNGTRLTVT.

This rearrangement joins TRBV10-3 to TRBJ1-1; D unclear. CDR1 is ENHRY, CDR2 SYGVKD, per germline. The CDR3 contains 14 residues. Trimming pared 8 bases from V and 4 bases from J, leaving 17 bases between. CDR3 nucleotides: TGTGCCATCGGGCAGGCTTTGGTGGGCACTGAAGCTTTCTTT. It specifies CAIGQALVGTEAFF.

This sequence joins TRBV7-6 and TRBJ1-4, with D unclear. Between the trimmed V and J ends, which lost 1 base and 6 bases, there was a span of 15 bases. Per germline, CDR1 SGHVS and CDR2 FNYEAQ. The CDR3 runs 16 residues. The DNA for the CDR3 is TGTGCCAGCAGCTTAGGCCAAGGAGGGTTTGATGAAAAACTGTTTTTT. It codes for CASSLGQGGFDEKLFF.

The CDR3: CASKGRGATNTGELFF. Written as DNA, the CDR3 is TGCGCCAGCAAAGGGCGGGGGGCCACTAACACCGGGGAGCTGTTTTTT. The V call is TRBV5-1, the J call TRBJ2-2, with TRBD2 matching 8 bases. With 6 bases clipped from V and 2 bases from J, the junction kept 9 bases outside the gene matches. CDR1 and CDR2 (germline): SGHRS, YFSETQ. The CDR3 runs to 16 residues.